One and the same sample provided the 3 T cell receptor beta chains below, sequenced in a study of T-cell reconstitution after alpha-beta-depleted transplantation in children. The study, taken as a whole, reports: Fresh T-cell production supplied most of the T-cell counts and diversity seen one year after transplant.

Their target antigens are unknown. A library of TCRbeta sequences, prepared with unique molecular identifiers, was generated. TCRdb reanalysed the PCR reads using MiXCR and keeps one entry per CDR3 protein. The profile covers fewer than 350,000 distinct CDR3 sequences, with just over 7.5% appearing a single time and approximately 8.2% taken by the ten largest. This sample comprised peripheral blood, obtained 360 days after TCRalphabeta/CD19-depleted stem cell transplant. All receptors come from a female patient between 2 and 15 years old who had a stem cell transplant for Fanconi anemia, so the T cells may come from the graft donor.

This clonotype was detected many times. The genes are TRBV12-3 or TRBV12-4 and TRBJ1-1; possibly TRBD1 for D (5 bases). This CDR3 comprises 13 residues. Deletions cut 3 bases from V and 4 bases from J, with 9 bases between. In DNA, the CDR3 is TGTGCCAGCAGTTTGGGCAGGGCCACTGAAGCTTTCTTT. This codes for CASSLGRATEAFF.

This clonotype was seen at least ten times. CDR3 nucleotides: TGCAGCGTTTCAGTAGCGGGGGGTTACAATGAGCAGTTCTTC. It codes for CSVSVAGGYNEQFF. The V gene is TRBV29-1, the J gene TRBJ2-1; 10 bases are a match to TRBD2. The CDR3 contains 14 residues. The trim removed 5 bases at V and 4 bases at J, leaving 5 bases unmatched. CDR1 and CDR2 from the germline V gene are SQVTM and ANQGSEA.

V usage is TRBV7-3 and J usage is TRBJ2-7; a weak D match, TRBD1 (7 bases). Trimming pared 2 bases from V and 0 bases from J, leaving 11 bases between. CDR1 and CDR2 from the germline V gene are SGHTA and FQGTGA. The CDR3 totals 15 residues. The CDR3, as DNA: TGTGCCAGCAGCTTAGGCAGGGGGGACTCCTACGAGCAGTACTTC. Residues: CASSLGRGDSYEQYF.